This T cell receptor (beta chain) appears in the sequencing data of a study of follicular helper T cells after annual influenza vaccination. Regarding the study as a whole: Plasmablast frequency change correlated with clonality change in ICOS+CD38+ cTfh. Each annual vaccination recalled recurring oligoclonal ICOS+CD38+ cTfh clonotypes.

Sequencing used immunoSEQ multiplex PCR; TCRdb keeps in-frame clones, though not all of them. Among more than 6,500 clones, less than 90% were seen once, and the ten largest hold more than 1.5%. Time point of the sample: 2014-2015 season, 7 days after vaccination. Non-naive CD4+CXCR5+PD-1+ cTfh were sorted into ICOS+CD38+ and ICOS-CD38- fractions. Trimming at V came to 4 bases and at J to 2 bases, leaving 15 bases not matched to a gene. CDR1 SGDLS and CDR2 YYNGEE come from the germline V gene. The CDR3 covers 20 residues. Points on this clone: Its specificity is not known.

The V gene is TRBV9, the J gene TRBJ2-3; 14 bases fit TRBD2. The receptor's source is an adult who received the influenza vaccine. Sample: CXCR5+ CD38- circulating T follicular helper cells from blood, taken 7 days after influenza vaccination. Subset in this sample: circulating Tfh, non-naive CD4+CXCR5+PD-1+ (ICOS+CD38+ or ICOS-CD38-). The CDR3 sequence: CASSSPGLAGAYSHTDTQYF. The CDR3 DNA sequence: TGTGCCAGCAGCTCCCCGGGACTAGCGGGGGCATATTCTCACACAGATACGCAGTATTTT.